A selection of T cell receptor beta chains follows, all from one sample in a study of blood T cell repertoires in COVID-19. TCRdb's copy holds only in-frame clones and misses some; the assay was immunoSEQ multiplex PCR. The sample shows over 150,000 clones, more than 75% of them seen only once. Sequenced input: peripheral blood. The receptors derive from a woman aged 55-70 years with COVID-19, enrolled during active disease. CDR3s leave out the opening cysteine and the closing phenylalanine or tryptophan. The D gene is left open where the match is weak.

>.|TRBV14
ASSQDTNYGYT
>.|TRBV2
ARGRDNSPLH
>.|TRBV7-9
ASSLIQNTGELF
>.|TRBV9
ASSVVRGAGTDTQY
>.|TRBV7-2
ASSLSTSRNNEQF
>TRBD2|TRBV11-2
ASSLVVGGNEQF
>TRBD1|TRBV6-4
ASTGQGLYTGYT
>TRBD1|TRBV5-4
ASSLVGQGLGNTIY
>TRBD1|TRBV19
ASTPLDRGNSKPQH
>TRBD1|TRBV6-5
ASSYGTDQPQH
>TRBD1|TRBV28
ASSSGTGVYGYT
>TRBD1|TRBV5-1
ASSPPRGGGGTEAF
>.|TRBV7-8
ASSLAQGEAF
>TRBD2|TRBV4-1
ASSQDPSLAGNEQF
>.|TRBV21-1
ASSSRAGAGGLQETQY
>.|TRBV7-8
ASSLRGRGNSPLH
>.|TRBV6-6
ASSDTGNTEAF
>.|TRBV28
ASARGGTQDTQY
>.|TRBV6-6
ASSLDSPLYRAAGNTEAF
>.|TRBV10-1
ASSSGGYTEAF
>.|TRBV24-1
ATSGGGAEAF
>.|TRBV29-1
SVGDSLRYYEQY
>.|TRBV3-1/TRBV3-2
ASSYDPTGTNTGELF
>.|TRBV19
ASNPRMNTEAF